This T cell receptor (beta chain) was captured by sequencing in a study of OX40 agonist ivuxolimab in advanced cancers. Study at large: Males comprised 75% to 90% of the group, whose mean age was about 60 years (range roughly 20 to 90). Findings and caveats of the study: At doses 0.1 to 3.0 mg/kg, CD4+ and CD8+ clones expanded.

This clone was picked up one time. The antigen is not known. Looked up from germline, CDR1 is MRHNA and CDR2 is SNTAGT. V shed 9 bases, J shed 0 bases, and the junction held 7 bases outside the gene matches. The CDR3 contains 14 residues. Sequencing used immunoSEQ multiplex PCR; TCRdb keeps in-frame clones, though not all of them. The table includes 41,000 or so clones, approximately 86% detected once. The receptor was derived from an adult with an advanced solid tumor such as melanoma, head and neck, liver or kidney cancer. Source: CD4+ or CD8+ T cells sorted from blood, taken in a trial of the OX40 agonist ivuxolimab. The chain couples TRBV6-4 to TRBJ2-7; 8 bases map to TRBD1. The CDR3 sequence: CASDDRGASYEQYF. Written as DNA, the CDR3 is TGTGCCAGTGACGACAGGGGCGCCTCCTACGAGCAGTACTTC.